The clone carrying this TCR beta chain was seen more than once but under ten times. Its specificity is unknown. The data originate from a study of beta chain features in type 1 diabetes. V was pared by 7 bases and J by 2 bases, with 13 bases between. Germline CDR1 WSHSY, CDR2 SAAADI. The CDR3 is made up of 14 amino acids. As every portion of the isolated RNA was reverse transcribed, the sequencing read expressed TCRB transcripts. Some 3.6 million reads were obtained on average from naive, central memory and regulatory T cell samples. Measured with immunoSEQ multiplex PCR; TCRdb has only the in-frame clones, and not every one. The sample consists of nearly 350,000 clones, roughly 8% of them appearing once. The study's findings and limits: Reduced insertions and increased deletions marked VDJ junctions in type 1 diabetes patients. Possible PCR preference for shorter templates applied equally to patients and controls.

The chain combines TRBV10-2 with TRBJ2-3; D is unresolved. The source material was central memory CD4+ T cells from blood. The sequence came from a woman between 18 and 30 years old in good health. CDR3 protein: CASTTGPTTDTQYF. The CDR3 DNA sequence: TGCGCCAGCACGACCGGCCCTACCACAGATACGCAGTATTTT.